Detailed here is one T cell receptor (beta chain). The target antigen is unknown. The data were taken from a study of blood T cells in healthy people across ages. The study, taken as a whole, reports: Diversity of TCR beta per million T cells declined in a roughly linear way with age.

Primed by a sample-barcoded 5' primer and a J-beta primer mix, a second PCR proceeded for about 7 to 11 cycles. Every molecule of cDNA carried a tag from a template-switch adaptor with 12 random nucleotides. TCRdb re-called the 5' RACE reads with MiXCR, one entry per CDR3 protein. The repertoire holds 850,000 to 1,000,000 distinct CDR3 sequences, with 51% as singletons. This CDR3 spans 17 amino acids. CDR1 and CDR2 (germline): MNHEY, SVGEGT. V dropped 5 bases and J dropped 5; count of bases not matched to a gene: 15. V gene TRBV6-2 or TRBV6-3 combines with J gene TRBJ2-5; 9 bases fit TRBD2. This receptor was obtained from a woman aged 55-69 years in good health. The sample comprised blood. The CDR3 loop is CASSKPLAGFGWETQYF. Written as DNA, the CDR3 is TGTGCCAGCAGTAAGCCGCTAGCGGGATTTGGATGGGAGACCCAGTACTTC.